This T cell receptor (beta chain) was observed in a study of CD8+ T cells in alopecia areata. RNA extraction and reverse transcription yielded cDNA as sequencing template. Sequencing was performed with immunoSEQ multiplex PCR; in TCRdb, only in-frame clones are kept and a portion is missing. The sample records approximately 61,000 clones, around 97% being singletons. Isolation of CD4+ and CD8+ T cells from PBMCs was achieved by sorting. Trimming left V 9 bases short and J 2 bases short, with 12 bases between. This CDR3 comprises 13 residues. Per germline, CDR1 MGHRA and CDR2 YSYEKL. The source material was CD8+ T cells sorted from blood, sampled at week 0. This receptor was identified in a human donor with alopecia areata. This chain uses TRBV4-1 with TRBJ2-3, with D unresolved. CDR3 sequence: CASGEADTDTQYF. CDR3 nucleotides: TGCGCCAGTGGTGAGGCTGACACAGATACGCAGTATTTT.